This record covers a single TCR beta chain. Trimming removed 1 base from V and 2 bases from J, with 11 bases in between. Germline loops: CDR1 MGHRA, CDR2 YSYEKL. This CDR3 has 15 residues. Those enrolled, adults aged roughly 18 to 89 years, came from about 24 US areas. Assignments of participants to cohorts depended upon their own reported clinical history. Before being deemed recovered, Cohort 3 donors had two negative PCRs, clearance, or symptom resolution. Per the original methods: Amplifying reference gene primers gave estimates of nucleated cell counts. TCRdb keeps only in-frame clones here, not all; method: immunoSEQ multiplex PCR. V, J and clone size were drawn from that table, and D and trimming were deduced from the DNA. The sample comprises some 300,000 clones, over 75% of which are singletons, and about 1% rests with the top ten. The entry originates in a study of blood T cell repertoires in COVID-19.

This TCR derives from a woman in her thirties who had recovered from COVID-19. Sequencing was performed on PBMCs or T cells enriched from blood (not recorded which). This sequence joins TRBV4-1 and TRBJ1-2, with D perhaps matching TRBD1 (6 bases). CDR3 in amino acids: CASSQGDRRNYGYTF. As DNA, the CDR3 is TGCGCCAGCAGCCAAGGTGACAGGCGAAACTATGGCTACACCTTC.